This TCR beta chain emerged from a study of regulatory T cells in long-lasting Graves disease. The time point here: newly diagnosed GD, antithyroid drugs for less than 3 months. PBMC RNA was the source of the TCR library. The guidelines of the American Thyroid Association were the basis for diagnosing Graves' disease. Notes on this clonotype: The junction shows a germline mismatch at one end, possibly a read error.

CDR3 length: 14 residues. Germline CDR1 SNHLY, CDR2 FYNNEI. Both iRepertoire HTBI primers and Arm-PCR of CDR3 regions were used to build the TCR beta libraries. One entry per CDR3 protein, called by TCRdb with MiXCR from the multiplex PCR reads. Among approximately 560,000 distinct CDR3 sequences listed, about 15% were seen once. In addition, the sample was reused for a study of T cells in Graves' hyperthyroidism and ophthalmopathy. That report notes: The blood repertoire included most of the expanded thyroid clonotypes above 0.001.

The specimen was peripheral blood mononuclear cells (PBMCs), collected at new diagnosis, from a patient treated with antithyroid drugs. The chain recombines TRBV2 with TRBJ2-7, with TRBD2 identical over 7 bases. The source is a man aged 18 to 30 with Graves disease. The CDR3 region is CASWEGLLTYERYF. CDR3 coding DNA: TGTGCCAGTTGGGAGGGACTACTGACCTACGAGCGGTACTTC.